The present entry profiles one TCR beta chain with its context. The clone's antigen remains unknown. Per-base quality was not reported, and no clone a single base away is much larger than it. The library was generated by PCR. These reads were obtained on an Illumina HiSeq 2500. TCR libraries were prepared with molecular barcoding, using unique molecular identifiers to normalize TCRbeta repertoire quantification. TCRdb applied fastp at Q25 and MiXCR to the public reads, then kept only in-frame beta chains. Identical CDR3 proteins give one entry, which carries the most common genes and DNA. In all, the sample holds 600,000 to 700,000 distinct CDR3 sequences, and 10% to 15% of those were seen once. Of the sample, around 0.79% falls within the top ten clones. The sample comes from a study of T-cell reconstitution after alpha-beta-depleted transplantation in children (dated by TCRdb to between 2015 and 2016). Describing the broader study: The study quantitatively tracked T-cell immune reconstitution after TCRalphabeta/CD19-depleted allogeneic hematopoietic cell transplantation in children using TCR repertoire profiling.

What the treatment or condition label conveys for this sample: allogeneic hematopoietic cell transplantation with graft depleted of TCRalphabeta T cells and CD19 B cells. TCRalphabeta/CD19-depleted allogeneic hematopoietic cell grafts were given to the transplant recipients, all of whom were children. Here is what the overall study found, with its caveats: In some patients, the high TCRbeta diversity seen at day 60 was put down to recipient T cells and intrathymic progenitors that had survived conditioning. Apparently early alphabetaT-cell count recovery about two months after transplant reportedly relied on only several hundred rapidly expanded clones derived from non-depleted graft cells. Over subsequent months, a decline in hyperexpanded clone frequencies was noted, and after one year, T-cell counts and TCRbeta diversity were mostly ascribed to newly produced T cells.

This clonotype originated in a girl aged 2 to 10 with congenital amegakaryocytic thrombocytopenia, due to receive a stem cell transplant. The input for sequencing was PBMCs, taken before TCRalphabeta/CD19-depleted stem cell transplant.

The nucleotide sequence reads as follows: TGTGCCAGCAGTTTACGCGGGAGAGCTTCCTACAATGAGCAGTTCTTC. This codes for CASSLRGRASYNEQFF. This receptor chain uses TRBV27 and TRBJ2-1, and TRBD2 aligns with 7 junction nucleotides. Taken from the germline V gene (reference sequence), the CDR1 and CDR2 loops are MNHEY and SMNVEV. Clipping removes 2 bases from V and 1 base from J, with 5 as the unmatched junction base count. Reading from cysteine to phenylalanine, the CDR3 counts 16 amino acids. The sequence is cut down to CDR3 DNA, 48 bases in frame from base 1.